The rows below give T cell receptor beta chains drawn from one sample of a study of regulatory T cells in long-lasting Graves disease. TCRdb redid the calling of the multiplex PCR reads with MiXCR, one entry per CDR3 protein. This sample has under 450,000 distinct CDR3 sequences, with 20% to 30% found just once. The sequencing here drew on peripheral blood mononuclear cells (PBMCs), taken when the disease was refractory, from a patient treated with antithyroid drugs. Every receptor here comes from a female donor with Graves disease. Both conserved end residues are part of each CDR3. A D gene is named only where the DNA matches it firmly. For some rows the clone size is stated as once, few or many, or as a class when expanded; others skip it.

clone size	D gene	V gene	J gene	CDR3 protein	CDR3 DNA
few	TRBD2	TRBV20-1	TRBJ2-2	CSARSTRASGNTGELFF	TGCAGTGCTAGATCGACTAGGGCTAGCGGGAACACCGGGGAGCTGTTTTTT
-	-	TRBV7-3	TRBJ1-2	CASSSSQGSGYTF	TGTGCCAGCAGCTCGTCACAGGGTTCTGGCTACACCTTC
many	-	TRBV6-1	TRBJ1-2	CASTGEAGYGYTF	TGTGCCAGCACAGGGGAGGCTGGCTATGGCTACACCTTC
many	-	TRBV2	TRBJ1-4	CASQLDRNEKLFF	TGTGCCAGCCAGTTGGACCGTAATGAAAAACTGTTTTTT
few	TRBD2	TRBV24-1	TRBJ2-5	CATSATSGYQETQYF	TGTGCCACCAGTGCGACTAGCGGTTACCAAGAGACCCAGTACTTC
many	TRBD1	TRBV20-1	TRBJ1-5	CSARDQGVVPQHF	TGCAGTGCTAGAGATCAGGGGGTAGTGCCCCAGCATTTT
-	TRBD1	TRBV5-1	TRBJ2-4	CASSTGQGGGIQYF	TGCGCCAGCAGCACCGGACAGGGGGGAGGCATTCAGTACTTC
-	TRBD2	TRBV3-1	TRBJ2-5	CASSASGRAEETQYF	TGTGCCAGCAGCGCTAGCGGGAGGGCTGAGGAGACCCAGTACTTC
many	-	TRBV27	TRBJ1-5	CASRRDGSYSNQPQHF	TGTGCCAGCAGAAGGGACGGGAGTTATAGCAATCAGCCCCAGCATTTT
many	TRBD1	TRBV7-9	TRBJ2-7	CASSYGQVSVQYF	TGTGCCAGCAGCTACGGACAGGTATCCGTGCAGTACTTC
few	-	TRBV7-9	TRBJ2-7	CASSSSMPTLHSYEQYF	TGTGCCAGCAGCTCCTCGATGCCGACACTACACTCCTACGAGCAGTACTTC
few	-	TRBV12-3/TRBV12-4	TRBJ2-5	CASSKGAETQYF	TGTGCCAGCAGTAAGGGAGCAGAGACCCAGTACTTC
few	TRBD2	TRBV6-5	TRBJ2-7	CASSYSRGPSGRDEQYF	TGTGCCAGCAGTTACTCGAGGGGCCCTAGCGGGAGGGACGAGCAGTACTTC
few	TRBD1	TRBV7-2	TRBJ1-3	CASSPWTGGNTIYF	TGTGCCAGCAGCCCATGGACAGGCGGAAACACCATATATTTT
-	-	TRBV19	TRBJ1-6	CASSIPFGAANNSPLHF	TGTGCCAGTAGTATTCCGTTCGGGGCAGCCAATAATTCACCCCTCCACTTT
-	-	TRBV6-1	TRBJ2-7	CASRRGQLTYEQYF	TGTGCCAGCAGGCGGGGACAGCTGACCTACGAGCAGTACTTC